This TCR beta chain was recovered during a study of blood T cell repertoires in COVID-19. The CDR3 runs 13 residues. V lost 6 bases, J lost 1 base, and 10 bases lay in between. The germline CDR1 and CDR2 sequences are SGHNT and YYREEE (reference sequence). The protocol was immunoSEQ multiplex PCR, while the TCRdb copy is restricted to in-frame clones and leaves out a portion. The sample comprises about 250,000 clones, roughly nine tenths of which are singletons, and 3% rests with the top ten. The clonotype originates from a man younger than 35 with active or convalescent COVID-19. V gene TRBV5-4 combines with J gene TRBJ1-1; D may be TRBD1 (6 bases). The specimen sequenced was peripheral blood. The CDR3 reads CASTQDRNTEAFF. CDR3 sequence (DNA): TGTGCCAGCACCCAGGACAGGAACACTGAAGCTTTCTTT.